A selection of T cell receptor beta chains follows, all from one sample in a study of human T cells and chemical hapten exposure. TCRdb reprocessed the RACE reads with MiXCR, giving one entry per CDR3 protein. In the table there are under 95,000 distinct CDR3 sequences, 7.5% to 9.5% of which are singletons. The sequenced sample was whole blood, obtained in connection with sensitization to the hapten diphenylcyclopropenone (DPC). The receptors come from a man aged 35 to 55 with alopecia areata. Some clones in this sample may be carry-over from other donors' samples. Each CDR3 is given without its conserved first and last residue. D genes are given only for firm matches.

TRBJ2-5 TRBV20-1 . SARPTLDRGETQY
TRBJ1-1 TRBV18 TRBD1 ASSPTGGLTEAF
TRBJ2-7 TRBV28 TRBD2 ASSKSGIDEQY
TRBJ1-6 TRBV11-3 TRBD1 ASSSTRDSNSPLH
TRBJ2-1 TRBV5-1 . ASSLVAEAYNEQF
TRBJ1-1 TRBV12-3/TRBV12-4 . ASGNGGLTEAF
TRBJ2-6 TRBV20-1 TRBD1 SGGTGGSGANVLT
TRBJ2-3 TRBV27 . ATRQTPRQVSSTDTQY
TRBJ1-2 TRBV14 . ASSQKIGARNYGYT
TRBJ1-5 TRBV7-2 . ASSLIGWNSNQPQH
TRBJ2-3 TRBV14 TRBD2 ASSQARTSGTDTQY
TRBJ2-1 TRBV10-3 . AISERAPDNEQF
TRBJ1-1 TRBV18 TRBD1 ASSMQGADTEAF
TRBJ2-7 TRBV12-3/TRBV12-4 . ASSLVEGTYEQY
TRBJ2-3 TRBV3-1 . ASSLGSSYTDTQY
TRBJ2-5 TRBV29-1 . SVESGGRRETQY
TRBJ2-3 TRBV7-9 TRBD1 ASSPTRRQGFVAGQRGTDTQY
TRBJ2-3 TRBV6-2/TRBV6-3 . AISEAGRSPDTQY
TRBJ2-2 TRBV29-1 TRBD1 SVSQGAGGELF
TRBJ1-2 TRBV30 . AWLQGVDGYT
TRBJ1-3 TRBV12-3/TRBV12-4 . ASSLIRPGQPSGNTIY
TRBJ1-6 TRBV5-6 . ASSLTQLNSPLH